This TCR beta chain is from a study of beta chain features in type 1 diabetes. Sequenced material consisted of expressed TCRB transcripts (all of the isolated RNA was reverse transcribed). Produced via immunoSEQ multiplex PCR; TCRdb's table is partial and in-frame only. The data contain about 700,000 clones, roughly an eighth of them singletons. Germline lookup yields CDR1 ENHRY and CDR2 SYGVKD. CDR3 length equals 13 residues. Trimming cost V 6 bases and J 3 bases; bases outside gene matches: 4. General observations from the study: Naive, central memory and Treg TCRB repertoires seemed to resemble each other more closely in patients than they did in healthy donors. TCRB CDR3s from Type 1 diabetes patients were moderately but significantly shorter in all four CD4+ subsets.

Comment on this clone: Its specificity is not known.

The TCR originated in a young man with type 1 diabetes. The specimen sequenced was naive CD4+ T cells from blood. The rearrangement joins TRBV10-3 to TRBJ2-5, with 7 positions matching TRBD2. As DNA, the CDR3 is TGTGCCATCAGAGGGACTACCAAAGAGACCCAGTACTTC. Residues: CAIRGTTKETQYF.